This T cell receptor beta chain is from a study of blood T cell repertoires in COVID-19. About the research overall: Samples taken during acute and convalescent COVID-19 were collected in the United States, Italy and Spain. PBMCs, B-cell-depleted T cells, or T cells were the source of the cDNA or gDNA that made up the material.

Trimming removed 1 base at V and 5 bases at J, with 13 bases between. Germline CDR1 SGHRS, CDR2 YFSETQ. The length of the CDR3 is 14 residues. Seattle patients were enrolled during active infection and followed longitudinally. Only in-frame clones appear in the TCRdb table, and some are missing; sequencing was by immunoSEQ multiplex PCR. This sample carries approximately 300,000 clones, approximately 84% of them seen once, and the ten largest clones take less than 20%. The source is a person aged 65-85 years with COVID-19, enrolled during active disease. V usage is TRBV5-1 and J usage is TRBJ2-7, with unresolved D. Material for sequencing was peripheral blood. Here the CDR3 reads CASSLMGPGDEQYF. Here the CDR3 DNA reads TGCGCCAGCAGCTTGATGGGTCCGGGTGACGAGCAGTACTTC.